This is a list of T cell receptor beta chains from one sample in a study of Ad26.COV2.S vaccination and SARS-CoV-2 variants. Clones were read by immunoSEQ multiplex PCR, and TCRdb kept only the in-frame ones, dropping some. Of 360,000 or so clones listed, around 91% are singletons. The source material was peripheral blood, sampled in a trial of Ad26.COV2.S vaccine versus placebo. These receptors originate from a person between 18 and 65 years old who received the Ad26.COV2.S COVID-19 vaccine or a placebo. Both conserved end residues are part of each CDR3.

TRBJ1-6,TRBV6-1,CASSEGTGGPSPLHF
TRBJ2-6,TRBV4-2,CASSQVPGGEANVLTF
TRBJ1-3,TRBV5-5,CASSLEWTAGNTIYF
TRBJ1-1,TRBV7-8,CASSTRQGDTEAFF
TRBJ1-2,TRBV5-6,CASSPWGAYGYTF
TRBJ2-2,TRBV19,CASSIPAGELFF
TRBJ2-7,TRBV4-1,CASSHGLGANYEQYF
TRBJ1-2,TRBV18,CASSPWQRPLYGYTF
TRBJ2-3,TRBV6-1,CASSEAGQGAPTDTQYF
TRBJ1-6,TRBV6-5,CASSFASMESNSPLHF
TRBJ2-2,TRBV10-2,CATRGQANTGELFF
TRBJ2-3,TRBV7-9,CASSITGDTQYF
TRBJ2-3,TRBV9,CASNREGTTDTQYF
TRBJ1-4,TRBV27,CASGSLATNEKLFF
TRBJ1-2,TRBV4-1,CASSQDSAYGYTF
TRBJ1-1,TRBV30,CAWRAAGMQWAFF
TRBJ2-1,TRBV2,CASSVYNEQFF
TRBJ2-2,TRBV11-2,CASSPPDRVKTGWNGELFF
TRBJ2-7,TRBV6-5,CASSYGTGNHYEQYF
TRBJ2-5,TRBV6-6,CASSYGRGVKETQYF
TRBJ1-2,TRBV3-1/TRBV3-2,CASSPGQYGYTF
TRBJ1-4,TRBV6-5,CASRRTGGEEKLFF
TRBJ2-2,TRBV4-1,CASSQVPTSVGSGELFF
TRBJ1-2,TRBV7-2,CASSSGPGGRNYGYTF
TRBJ2-7,TRBV11-2,CASSWGLAGVRAEQYF
TRBJ1-4,TRBV30,CAWRSYRTTNEKLFF
TRBJ2-3,TRBV11-3,CASSLLGGDTQYF
TRBJ2-2,TRBV7-9,CASSPGLARTGELFF
TRBJ2-7,TRBV3-1/TRBV3-2,CASSPGMGTYEQYF
TRBJ2-2,TRBV29-1,CSVEGALAGAGELFF
TRBJ2-1,TRBV12-3/TRBV12-4,CASSLEESSEQFF
TRBJ2-1,TRBV19,CASSRTSGRNNEQFF
TRBJ2-5,TRBV5-1,CASSLRWETQYF
TRBJ2-1,TRBV19,CASSPPGLAGYEQFF
TRBJ1-5,TRBV6-1,CASSESIGQGDQPQHF
TRBJ1-2,TRBV19,CASNNRESRGYTF
TRBJ2-2,TRBV4-1,CASSPLKGGRFTGELFF
TRBJ2-7,TRBV6-5,CASSSYGAGEQYF
TRBJ2-1,TRBV5-4,CASSPDGSGVNEQFF
TRBJ2-1,TRBV13,CASSSIFGTSGRDEQFF
TRBJ2-1,TRBV4-3,CASSQEGLADNEQFF
TRBJ2-7,TRBV27,CASSLSRLAADYEQYF
TRBJ1-1,TRBV5-1,CASSSRTGKTEAFF
TRBJ1-1,TRBV28,CASTLVGVAEAFF
TRBJ1-2,TRBV14,CASRPRAGSYGYTF
TRBJ2-1,TRBV7-2,CATGTRGNNEQFF